The source of this T cell receptor beta chain is a study of blood T cell repertoires in COVID-19. Profiling relied on immunoSEQ multiplex PCR, and the TCRdb table lists in-frame clones only, not all of them. The sample has fewer than 350,000 clones, 75% to 95% seen once. Looked up from germline, CDR1 is LGHNA and CDR2 is YSLEER. V shed 1 base, J shed 4 bases, and the junction held 4 bases outside the gene matches. The CDR3 covers 15 residues. The V gene is TRBV4-3, the J gene TRBJ1-5; TRBD1 matches 7 bases. The sequenced material came from PBMCs or T cells enriched from blood (not recorded which). This TCR derives from a man in his forties or fifties who had been exposed to COVID-19. The CDR3 loop is CASSQARGYNQPQHF. CDR3 coding DNA: TGCGCCAGCAGCCAAGCCAGGGGGTATAATCAGCCCCAGCATTTT.